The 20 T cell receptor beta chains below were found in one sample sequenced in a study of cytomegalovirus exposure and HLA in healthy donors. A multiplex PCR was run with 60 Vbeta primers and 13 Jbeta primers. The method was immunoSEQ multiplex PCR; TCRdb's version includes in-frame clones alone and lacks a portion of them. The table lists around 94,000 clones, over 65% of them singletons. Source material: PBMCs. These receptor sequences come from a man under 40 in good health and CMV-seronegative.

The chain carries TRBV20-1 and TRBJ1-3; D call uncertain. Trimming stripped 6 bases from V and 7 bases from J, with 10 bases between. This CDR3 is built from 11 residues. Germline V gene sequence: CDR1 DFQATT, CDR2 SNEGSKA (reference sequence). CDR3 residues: CSAPMSNTIYF. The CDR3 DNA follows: TGCAGTGCCCCAATGAGTAACACCATATATTTT.

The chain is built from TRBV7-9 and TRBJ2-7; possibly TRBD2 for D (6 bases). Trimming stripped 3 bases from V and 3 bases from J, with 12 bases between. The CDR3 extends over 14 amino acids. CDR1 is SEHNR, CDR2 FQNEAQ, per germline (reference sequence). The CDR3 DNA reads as TGTGCCAGCAGCTTTGACGGAGGGGTCTACGAGCAGTACTTC. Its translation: CASSFDGGVYEQYF.

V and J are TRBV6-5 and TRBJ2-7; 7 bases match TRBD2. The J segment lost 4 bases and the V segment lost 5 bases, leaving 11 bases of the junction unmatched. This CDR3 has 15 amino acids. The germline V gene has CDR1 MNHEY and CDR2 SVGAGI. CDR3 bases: TGTGCCAGCAGTCCTGTTGGGGGGGACCGTTACGAGCAGTACTTC. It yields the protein CASSPVGGDRYEQYF.

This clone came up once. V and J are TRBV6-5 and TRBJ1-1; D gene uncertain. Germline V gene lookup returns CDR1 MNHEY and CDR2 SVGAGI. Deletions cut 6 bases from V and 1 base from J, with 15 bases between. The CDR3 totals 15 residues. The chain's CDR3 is CASSQTGRGNTEAFF. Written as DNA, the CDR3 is TGTGCCAGCAGCCAAACCGGACGGGGGAACACTGAAGCTTTCTTT.

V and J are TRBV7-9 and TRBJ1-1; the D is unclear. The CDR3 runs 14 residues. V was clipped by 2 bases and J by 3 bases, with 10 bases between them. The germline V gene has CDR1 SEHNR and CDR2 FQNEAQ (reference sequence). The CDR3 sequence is CASSLMIGDTEAFF. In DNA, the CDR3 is TGTGCCAGCAGCTTAATGATAGGAGACACTGAAGCTTTCTTT.

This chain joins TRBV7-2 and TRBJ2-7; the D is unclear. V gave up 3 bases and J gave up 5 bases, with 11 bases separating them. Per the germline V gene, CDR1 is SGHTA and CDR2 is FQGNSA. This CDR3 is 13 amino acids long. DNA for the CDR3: TGTGCCAGCAGCTTTCTTCGTGGAGACGAGCAGTACTTC. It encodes CASSFLRGDEQYF. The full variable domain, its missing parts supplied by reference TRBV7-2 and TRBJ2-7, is GAGVSQSPSNKVTEKGKDVELRCDPISGHTALYWYRQSLGQGLEFLIYFQGNSAPDKSGLPSDRFSAERTGGSVSTLTIQRTQQEDSAVYLCASSFLRGDEQYFGPGTRLTVT.

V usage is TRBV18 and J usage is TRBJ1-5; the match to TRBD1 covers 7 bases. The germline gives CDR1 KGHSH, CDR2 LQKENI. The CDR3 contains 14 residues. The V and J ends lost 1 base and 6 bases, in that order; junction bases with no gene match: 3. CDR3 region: CASSPQGAGQPQHF. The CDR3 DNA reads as TGTGCCAGCTCACCACAGGGGGCGGGTCAGCCCCAGCATTTT.

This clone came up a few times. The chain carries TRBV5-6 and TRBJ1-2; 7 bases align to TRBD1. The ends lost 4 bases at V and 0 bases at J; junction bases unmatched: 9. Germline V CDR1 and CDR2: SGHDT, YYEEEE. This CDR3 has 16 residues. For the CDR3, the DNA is TGTGCCAGCAGCGGGGGCTGGACAGGAACTAACTATGGCTACACCTTC. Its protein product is CASSGGWTGTNYGYTF.

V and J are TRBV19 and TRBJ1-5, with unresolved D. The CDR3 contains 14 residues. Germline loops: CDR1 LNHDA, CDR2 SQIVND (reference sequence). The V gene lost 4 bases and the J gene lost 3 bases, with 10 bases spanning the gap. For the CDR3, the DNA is TGTGCCAGTAGTAGGAGGGAGGCCAATCAGCCCCAGCATTTT. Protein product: CASSRREANQPQHF.

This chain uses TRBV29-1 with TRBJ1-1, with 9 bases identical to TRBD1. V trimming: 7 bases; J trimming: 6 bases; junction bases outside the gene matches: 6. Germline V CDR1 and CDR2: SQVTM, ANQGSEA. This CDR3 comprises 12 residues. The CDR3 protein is CSAGQGGAEAFF. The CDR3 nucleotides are TGCAGCGCGGGACAGGGAGGCGCTGAAGCTTTCTTT.

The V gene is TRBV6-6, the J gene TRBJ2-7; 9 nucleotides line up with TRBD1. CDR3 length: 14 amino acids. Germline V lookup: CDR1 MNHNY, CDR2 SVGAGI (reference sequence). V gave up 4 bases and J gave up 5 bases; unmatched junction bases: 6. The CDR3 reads CASSLAGTGNEQYF. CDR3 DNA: TGTGCCAGCAGTTTGGCCGGGACAGGGAACGAGCAGTACTTC.

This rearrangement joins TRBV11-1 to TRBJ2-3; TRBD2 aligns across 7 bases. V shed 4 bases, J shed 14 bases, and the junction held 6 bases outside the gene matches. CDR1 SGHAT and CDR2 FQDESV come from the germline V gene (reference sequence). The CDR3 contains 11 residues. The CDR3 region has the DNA TGTGCCAGCAGCTCAGGACTAGAGTCGTATTTT. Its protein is CASSSGLESYF.

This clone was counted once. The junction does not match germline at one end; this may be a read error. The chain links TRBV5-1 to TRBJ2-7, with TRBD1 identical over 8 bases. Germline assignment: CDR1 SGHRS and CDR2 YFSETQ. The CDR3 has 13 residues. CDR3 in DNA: TGCGCCAGCAGCTTGGCGGGTGGGACAGGATCTCACTTC. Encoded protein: CASSLAGGTGSHF.

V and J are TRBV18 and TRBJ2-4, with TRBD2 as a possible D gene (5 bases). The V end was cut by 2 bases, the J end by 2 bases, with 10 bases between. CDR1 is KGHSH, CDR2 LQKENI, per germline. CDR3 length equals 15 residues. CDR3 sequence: CASSPSGSTKNIQYF. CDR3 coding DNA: TGTGCCAGCTCACCATCGGGGAGTACCAAAAACATTCAGTACTTC.

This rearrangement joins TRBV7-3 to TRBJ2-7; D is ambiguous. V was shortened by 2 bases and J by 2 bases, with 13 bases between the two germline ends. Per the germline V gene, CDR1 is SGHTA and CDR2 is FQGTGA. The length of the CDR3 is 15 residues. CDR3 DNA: TGTGCCAGCAGCTTAGGGCCACCCGAAACCTACGAGCAGTACTTC. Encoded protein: CASSLGPPETYEQYF. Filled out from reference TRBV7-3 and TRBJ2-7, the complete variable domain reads GAGVSQTPSNKVTEKGKYVELRCDPISGHTALYWYRQSLGQGPEFLIYFQGTGAADDSGLPNDRFFAVRPEGSVSTLKIQRTERGDSAVYLCASSLGPPETYEQYFGPGTRLTVT.

DNA of the CDR3: TGCGCCAGCAGCCAAGAGGCAGGCAAAACTCCCTACGAGCAGTACTTC. It specifies CASSQEAGKTPYEQYF. The genes are TRBV4-3 and TRBJ2-7; D remains unclear. CDR1 LGHNA and CDR2 YSLEER come from the germline V gene. This CDR3 is built from 16 residues. The V end was cut by 0 bases, the J end by 2 bases, with 14 bases between.

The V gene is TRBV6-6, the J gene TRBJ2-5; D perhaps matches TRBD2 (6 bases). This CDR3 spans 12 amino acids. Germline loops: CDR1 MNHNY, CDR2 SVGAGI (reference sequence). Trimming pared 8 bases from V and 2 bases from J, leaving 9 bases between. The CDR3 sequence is CASWAGQETQYF. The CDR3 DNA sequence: TGTGCCAGCTGGGCGGGACAAGAGACCCAGTACTTC.

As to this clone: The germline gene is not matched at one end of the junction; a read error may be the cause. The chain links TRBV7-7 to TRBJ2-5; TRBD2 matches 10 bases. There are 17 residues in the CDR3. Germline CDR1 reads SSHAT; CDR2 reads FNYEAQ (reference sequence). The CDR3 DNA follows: TGTGCTAGCAGCCGACGACTAGCGGGCCCCTCTAATGAGACCCAGTACTTC. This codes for CASSRRLAGPSNETQYF.

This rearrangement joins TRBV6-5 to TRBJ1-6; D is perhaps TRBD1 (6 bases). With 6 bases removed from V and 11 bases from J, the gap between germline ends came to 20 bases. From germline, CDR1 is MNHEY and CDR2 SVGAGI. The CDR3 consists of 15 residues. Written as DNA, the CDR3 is TGTGCCAGCAGACCCCTTACAGGGAACGCGGCACCCCTCCACTTT. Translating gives CASRPLTGNAAPLHF.

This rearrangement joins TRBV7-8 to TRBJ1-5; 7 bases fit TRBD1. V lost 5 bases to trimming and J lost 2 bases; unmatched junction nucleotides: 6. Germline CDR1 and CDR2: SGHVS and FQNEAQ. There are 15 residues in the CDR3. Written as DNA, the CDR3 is TGTGCCAGCAGCGCTACGACAGGGCGCAATCAGCCCCAGCATTTT. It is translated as CASSATTGRNQPQHF.